This entry concerns a single T cell receptor beta chain. The antigen is unknown. The TCRbeta library incorporated unique molecular identifiers. TCRdb redid the calling of the PCR reads with MiXCR, one entry per CDR3 protein. The data contain approximately 350,000 distinct CDR3 sequences, roughly 15% of them singletons. The entry originates in a study of T-cell reconstitution after alpha-beta-depleted transplantation in children. Study-level points and caveats: The study traced high day-60 TCRbeta diversity in some patients to surviving recipient T cells and thymic progenitors. Several hundred graft clones that had expanded were reportedly the source of alpha-beta T cells about two months after transplant. Newly generated T cells supplied most T-cell counts and diversity one year post-transplant.

The sequence came from a male patient aged 2-10 years who had a stem cell transplant for acute lymphoblastic leukemia, so the T cells may come from the graft donor. The sequences come from PBMCs, mostly from graft donor cells, collected 360 days after TCRalphabeta/CD19-depleted stem cell transplant.

In DNA form, the CDR3 reads TGTGCCAGCAGTTTATGGGACCGGTACGAGCAGTACTTC. Residues: CASSLWDRYEQYF. The chain links TRBV28 to TRBJ2-7; no definite D call. Trimming pared 0 bases from V and 4 bases from J, leaving 7 bases between. Germline V gene lookup returns CDR1 MDHEN and CDR2 SYDVKM. CDR3 size: 13 residues. Supplemented by reference TRBV28 and TRBJ2-7, the full variable domain reads DVKVTQSSRYLVKRTGEKVFLECVQDMDHENMFWYRQDPGLGLRLIYFSYDVKMKEKGDIPEGYSVSREKKERFSLILESASTNQTSMYLCASSLWDRYEQYFGPGTRLTVT.